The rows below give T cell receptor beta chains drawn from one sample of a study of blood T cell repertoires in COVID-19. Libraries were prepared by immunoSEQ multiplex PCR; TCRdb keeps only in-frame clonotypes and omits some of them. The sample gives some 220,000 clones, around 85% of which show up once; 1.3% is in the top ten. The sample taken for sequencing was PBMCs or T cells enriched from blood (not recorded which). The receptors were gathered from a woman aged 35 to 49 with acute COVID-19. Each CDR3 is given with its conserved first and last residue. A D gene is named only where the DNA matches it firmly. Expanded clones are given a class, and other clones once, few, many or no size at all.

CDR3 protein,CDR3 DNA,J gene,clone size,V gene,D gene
CASRGRGETQYF,TGTGCCAGCAGGGGGCGAGGCGAGACCCAGTACTTC,TRBJ2-5,NA,TRBV6-5,NA
CASDRGGGYTF,TGTGCCAGCGATCGGGGAGGAGGCTACACCTTC,TRBJ1-2,NA,TRBV9,NA
CASSQARGSTEAFF,TGTGCCAGCAGCCAAGCCAGGGGATCCACTGAAGCTTTCTTT,TRBJ1-1,NA,TRBV3-1/TRBV3-2,NA
CAWTRQGTNTEAFF,TGTGCCTGGACTCGACAGGGGACGAACACTGAAGCTTTCTTT,TRBJ1-1,many,TRBV30,TRBD1
CATSDLKPGNTEAFF,TGTGCCACCAGTGATTTGAAGCCCGGGAACACTGAAGCTTTCTTT,TRBJ1-1,few,TRBV24-1,NA
CASSLGQGFGKLFF,TGTGCCAGCAGCTTAGGACAGGGGTTTGGAAAACTGTTTTTT,TRBJ1-4,NA,TRBV7-9,TRBD1
CATSSGLLAGQGEQFF,TGTGCCACCAGCAGTGGGCTACTAGCGGGACAGGGTGAGCAGTTCTTC,TRBJ2-1,few,TRBV15,NA
CASSLSRDTQYF,TGTGCCAGCAGTTTATCGCGGGATACGCAGTATTTT,TRBJ2-3,once,TRBV6-5,NA
CASSLTGTAPETQYF,TGTGCCAGCAGCTTAACCGGGACAGCCCCAGAGACCCAGTACTTC,TRBJ2-5,NA,TRBV7-3,TRBD1
CASSLGEQTSEKLFF,TGTGCCAGCAGCTTAGGTGAACAGACAAGTGAAAAACTGTTTTTT,TRBJ1-4,NA,TRBV7-9,NA
CASSQNGKSTDTQYF,TGTGCCAGCAGCCAAAACGGGAAGAGCACAGATACGCAGTATTTT,TRBJ2-3,NA,TRBV7-3,NA
CASSWTGANYGYTF,TGTGCCAGCAGCTGGACAGGAGCTAACTATGGCTACACCTTC,TRBJ1-2,NA,TRBV28,TRBD1
CASSASGPQETQYF,TGCGCCAGCAGTGCTAGCGGGCCACAAGAGACCCAGTACTTC,TRBJ2-5,NA,TRBV10-1,TRBD2
CASSPEGQGDYGYTF,TGTGCCAGCAGCCCCGAGGGCCAGGGGGACTATGGCTACACCTTC,TRBJ1-2,NA,TRBV9,TRBD1
CASSLLPGIQFAEAFF,TGTGCCAGCAGCCTACTTCCAGGGATCCAGTTTGCTGAAGCTTTCTTT,TRBJ1-1,NA,TRBV7-2,NA
CASSVQGQGGDGYTF,TGTGCCAGCAGCGTTCAGGGTCAGGGTGGCGATGGCTACACCTTC,TRBJ1-2,once,TRBV9,NA
CASARTENTEAFF,TGTGCCAGCGCCAGGACAGAGAACACTGAAGCTTTCTTT,TRBJ1-1,NA,TRBV11-1,NA
CASSLRWTGGAGNEKLFF,TGCGCCAGCAGCTTGAGGTGGACAGGGGGCGCGGGTAATGAAAAACTGTTTTTT,TRBJ1-4,NA,TRBV5-1,TRBD1
CASSPTGTFNEQFF,TGTGCCAGTAGTCCAACAGGGACCTTCAATGAGCAGTTCTTC,TRBJ2-1,NA,TRBV19,NA
CASSPLGTVNQPQHF,TGTGCCAGCTCACCTTTGGGGACAGTCAATCAGCCCCAGCATTTT,TRBJ1-5,few,TRBV18,TRBD1
CASSEDRGLREQYF,TGTGCCAGCTCAGAAGACAGGGGGCTTCGTGAGCAGTACTTC,TRBJ2-7,NA,TRBV18,TRBD1
CASSIQTGTGNQPQHF,TGTGCCAGTAGTATTCAAACCGGGACAGGAAATCAGCCCCAGCATTTT,TRBJ1-5,NA,TRBV19,TRBD1
CASSSRGAWGSPLHF,TGTGCCAGCAGTAGCAGGGGGGCCTGGGGTTCACCCCTCCACTTT,TRBJ1-6,NA,TRBV2,TRBD1
CASSQSRGCGYKAGYGYTF,TGCGCCAGCAGTCAATCGAGAGGGTGCGGGTATAAGGCGGGTTATGGCTACACCTTC,TRBJ1-2,few,TRBV23-1,NA
CASSQEVGRDWSGANVLTF,TGTGCCAGCAGCCAAGAAGTCGGCAGGGATTGGTCTGGGGCCAACGTCCTGACTTTC,TRBJ2-6,NA,TRBV4-2,NA
CASSLYLRGLNTEAFF,TGTGCCAGCAGCTTGTATCTGAGGGGGCTAAACACTGAAGCTTTCTTT,TRBJ1-1,few,TRBV13,TRBD1
CASSFGGGRNQPQHF,TGTGCCAGCAGCTTCGGAGGAGGGCGCAATCAGCCCCAGCATTTT,TRBJ1-5,NA,TRBV5-4,NA
CASSQVQGNTGELFF,TGCGCCAGCAGCCAAGTTCAGGGCAACACCGGGGAGCTGTTTTTT,TRBJ2-2,NA,TRBV4-3,NA
CAISPLDSPKVSGYTF,TGTGCCATCAGCCCTCTCGACAGCCCCAAGGTTAGTGGCTACACCTTC,TRBJ1-2,NA,TRBV10-3,NA
CSVDRSGSGYGYTF,TGCAGCGTTGATAGGTCAGGAAGCGGGTATGGCTACACCTTC,TRBJ1-2,NA,TRBV29-1,NA
CASSIGATGEKLFF,TGTGCCAGTAGTATAGGGGCCACGGGGGAAAAACTGTTTTTT,TRBJ1-4,NA,TRBV19,NA
CASSYRGTGELFF,TGTGCCAGCAGTTACAGGGGGACCGGGGAGCTGTTTTTT,TRBJ2-2,NA,TRBV2,TRBD1
CASTEAGVDPYF,TGTGCCAGCACCGAAGCGGGAGTGGATCCGTACTTC,TRBJ2-7,NA,TRBV7-2,TRBD2
CASSSLLAGVADTQYF,TGTGCCAGCAGCTCGTTACTAGCGGGAGTTGCAGATACGCAGTATTTT,TRBJ2-3,NA,TRBV7-3,TRBD2
CASGSGQTGELFF,TGTGCTAGTGGTTCTGGACAAACCGGGGAGCTGTTTTTT,TRBJ2-2,NA,TRBV12-5,NA
CASSYQGLNTGELFF,TGTGCCAGCAGTTACCAGGGATTGAACACCGGGGAGCTGTTTTTT,TRBJ2-2,NA,TRBV6-5,NA
CASSLTSGGEETQYF,TGTGCCAGCAGCTTGACTAGCGGGGGGGAAGAGACCCAGTACTTC,TRBJ2-5,NA,TRBV5-4,TRBD2
CASSLGFRDENIQYF,TGTGCCAGCAGCTTAGGATTCAGGGATGAAAACATTCAGTACTTC,TRBJ2-4,NA,TRBV7-9,NA
CASNGLSGGYTF,TGTGCCAGTAACGGACTGTCCGGCGGCTACACCTTC,TRBJ1-2,NA,TRBV6-5,NA
CASSHPPGTGQETFF,TGTGCCAGCAGCCACCCCCCCGGGACAGGGCAGGAAACTTTCTTT,TRBJ1-1,once,TRBV16,TRBD1
CASSVEWTGHNEQFF,TGTGCCAGCAGCGTAGAGTGGACAGGCCACAATGAGCAGTTCTTC,TRBJ2-1,medium-sized,TRBV9,TRBD1
CASSIGSGRAYEQYF,TGTGCCAGTAGTATAGGTAGCGGGAGGGCCTACGAGCAGTACTTC,TRBJ2-7,NA,TRBV19,TRBD2
CASSFGTGPFTDTQYF,TGTGCCAGCAGCTTCGGGACAGGGCCTTTCACAGATACGCAGTATTTT,TRBJ2-3,NA,TRBV7-2,TRBD1
CASSESAVTEAFF,TGCGCCAGCAGTGAGTCCGCGGTCACTGAAGCTTTCTTT,TRBJ1-1,NA,TRBV10-1,NA
CASSLDRGQWQYF,TGCGCCAGCAGCCTGGACAGGGGGCAATGGCAGTACTTC,TRBJ2-7,few,TRBV4-1,TRBD1
CSVPGQANYEQYF,TGCAGCGTACCGGGACAGGCAAACTACGAGCAGTACTTC,TRBJ2-7,NA,TRBV29-1,TRBD1
CASSQGQTNSPLHF,TGTGCCAGCAGCCAGGGGCAGACTAATTCACCCCTCCACTTT,TRBJ1-6,NA,TRBV14,NA
CSASYGSLSGYTF,TGCAGTGCTAGTTACGGGTCCTTAAGTGGCTACACCTTC,TRBJ1-2,NA,TRBV20-1,NA
CATSRGDRRSQPQHF,TGTGCCACCAGCAGGGGGGACAGGCGAAGTCAGCCCCAGCATTTT,TRBJ1-5,few,TRBV15,TRBD1
CASSSRTAAGYGYTF,TGTGCCAGCAGTTCCCGGACAGCCGCCGGCTATGGCTACACCTTC,TRBJ1-2,NA,TRBV28,NA
CASSAVPRSGRFNEQFF,TGTGCCAGCAGTGCCGTCCCTAGGAGCGGGAGGTTCAATGAGCAGTTCTTC,TRBJ2-1,NA,TRBV6-1,TRBD2
CASSNQGQGLYGYTF,TGTGCCAGCAGCAATCAAGGACAGGGCCTTTATGGCTACACCTTC,TRBJ1-2,NA,TRBV11-2,TRBD1
CASSVTGELFF,TGCGCCAGCAGTGTAACCGGGGAGCTGTTTTTT,TRBJ2-2,NA,TRBV10-2,NA